These T cell receptor beta chains were read from a single sample in a study of blood T cell repertoires in COVID-19. The data were produced by immunoSEQ multiplex PCR, yet TCRdb's version contains in-frame clones alone and is incomplete. The table includes about 74,000 clones, roughly 81% detected once. The specimen sequenced was peripheral blood. The receptor set was obtained from a man aged 65 to 85 with acute or convalescent COVID-19. Both conserved end residues are part of each CDR3. Each record gives: D gene, J gene, clone size, V gene, CDR3 DNA, CDR3 protein. A D gene is named only where the DNA matches it firmly. Clone sizes are given selectively: once, few, many, or a class where the clone is expanded.

d_call: TRBD2; j_call: TRBJ2-7; clone_size: .; v_call: TRBV5-4; cdr3_nt: TGTGCCAGCAGCTTGGCCGGGGGGGCGGGTTACGAGCAGTACTTC; cdr3_aa: CASSLAGGAGYEQYF
d_call: .; j_call: TRBJ2-7; clone_size: .; v_call: TRBV6-2/TRBV6-3; cdr3_nt: TGTGCCAGCAGTTTTTCAGGGGACGAGCAGTACTTC; cdr3_aa: CASSFSGDEQYF
d_call: .; j_call: TRBJ1-2; clone_size: .; v_call: TRBV15; cdr3_nt: TGTGCCACCAGCGGCTTCGGCGGGGGCTCTGGCTACACCTTC; cdr3_aa: CATSGFGGGSGYTF
d_call: .; j_call: TRBJ1-1; clone_size: few; v_call: TRBV2; cdr3_nt: TGTGCCACACTATTCTATGGAACTGAAGCTTTCTTT; cdr3_aa: CATLFYGTEAFF
d_call: TRBD1; j_call: TRBJ1-3; clone_size: few; v_call: TRBV5-1; cdr3_nt: TGCGCCAGCAGTTTGACAGGGGATTTGGACACCATATATTTT; cdr3_aa: CASSLTGDLDTIYF
d_call: TRBD1; j_call: TRBJ2-1; clone_size: .; v_call: TRBV28; cdr3_nt: TGTGCCAGCAGGACGACAGGGAACCCGAACAATGAGCAGTTCTTC; cdr3_aa: CASRTTGNPNNEQFF
d_call: TRBD2; j_call: TRBJ2-7; clone_size: .; v_call: TRBV7-2; cdr3_nt: TGTGCCAGCAGCTTAGAGTCGCGGGAGGTTTACGAGCAGTACTTC; cdr3_aa: CASSLESREVYEQYF
d_call: TRBD1; j_call: TRBJ1-2; clone_size: .; v_call: TRBV4-3; cdr3_nt: TGCGCCAGCAGCCCCAGGGCAGGGGGCCTCTATGGCTACACCTTC; cdr3_aa: CASSPRAGGLYGYTF
d_call: TRBD2; j_call: TRBJ2-5; clone_size: .; v_call: TRBV5-1; cdr3_nt: TGCGCCAGCAGTAAACCGGGACTACCAGAGACCCAGTACTTC; cdr3_aa: CASSKPGLPETQYF
d_call: .; j_call: TRBJ2-3; clone_size: .; v_call: TRBV5-6; cdr3_nt: TGTGCCAGCAGCCTTAGGGGTTTCACAGATACGCAGTATTTT; cdr3_aa: CASSLRGFTDTQYF
d_call: TRBD2; j_call: TRBJ2-5; clone_size: .; v_call: TRBV5-1; cdr3_nt: TGCGCCAGCAGCCCCGGGGGGAACCAAGAGACCCAGTACTTC; cdr3_aa: CASSPGGNQETQYF
d_call: .; j_call: TRBJ2-2; clone_size: .; v_call: TRBV18; cdr3_nt: TGTGCCAGCTCACCAGCACTAGCCCTCACCGGGGAGCTGTTTTTT; cdr3_aa: CASSPALALTGELFF
d_call: .; j_call: TRBJ2-7; clone_size: once; v_call: TRBV27; cdr3_nt: TGTGCCAGCAGTACCGCTCCGGGACTCAGCTCCTACGAGCAGTACTTC; cdr3_aa: CASSTAPGLSSYEQYF
d_call: TRBD1; j_call: TRBJ1-2; clone_size: once; v_call: TRBV19; cdr3_nt: TGTGCCAGTAACACAGGGGTTGGGGGCTACACCTTC; cdr3_aa: CASNTGVGGYTF
d_call: TRBD2; j_call: TRBJ2-1; clone_size: .; v_call: TRBV24-1; cdr3_nt: TGTGCCACCAGGGGACTAGCGGCCTACAATGAGCAGTTCTTC; cdr3_aa: CATRGLAAYNEQFF
d_call: .; j_call: TRBJ1-3; clone_size: .; v_call: TRBV5-1; cdr3_nt: TGCGCCAGCAGCCCCGAGAGGGAACGCGGCACCATATATTTT; cdr3_aa: CASSPERERGTIYF
d_call: .; j_call: TRBJ2-3; clone_size: .; v_call: TRBV5-4; cdr3_nt: TGTGCCAGCAGTCGTAGCGCTACTAGCACAGATACGCAGTATTTT; cdr3_aa: CASSRSATSTDTQYF
d_call: TRBD1; j_call: TRBJ1-2; clone_size: .; v_call: TRBV12-3/TRBV12-4; cdr3_nt: TGTGCCAGTCGACAGGGTTATGGCTACACCTTC; cdr3_aa: CASRQGYGYTF
d_call: TRBD1; j_call: TRBJ1-2; clone_size: .; v_call: TRBV29-1; cdr3_nt: TGCAGCGTTTCGGAGACAGGGAACTATGGCTACACCTTC; cdr3_aa: CSVSETGNYGYTF
d_call: .; j_call: TRBJ2-5; clone_size: .; v_call: TRBV9; cdr3_nt: TGTGCCAGCAGCGTAAAGGGGGGGCGTGAGACCCAGTACTTC; cdr3_aa: CASSVKGGRETQYF
d_call: TRBD2; j_call: TRBJ2-2; clone_size: .; v_call: TRBV7-2; cdr3_nt: TGTGCCAGCAGCTCCTATAGCGGGGGGCTCACCGGGGAGCTGTTTTTT; cdr3_aa: CASSSYSGGLTGELFF
d_call: TRBD1; j_call: TRBJ1-2; clone_size: .; v_call: TRBV28; cdr3_nt: TGTGCCAGCAGTTTGCCGGACAGGGTGCGCGGCTACACCTTC; cdr3_aa: CASSLPDRVRGYTF
d_call: .; j_call: TRBJ1-5; clone_size: .; v_call: TRBV6-6; cdr3_nt: TGTGCCAGCAGGCGACGGACGGAGGATAGCAATCAGCCCCAGCATTTT; cdr3_aa: CASRRRTEDSNQPQHF
d_call: .; j_call: TRBJ2-1; clone_size: .; v_call: TRBV7-2; cdr3_nt: TGTGCCAGCAGCACAGACCAGACCGGTGAGCAGTTCTTC; cdr3_aa: CASSTDQTGEQFF
d_call: TRBD1; j_call: TRBJ2-3; clone_size: .; v_call: TRBV19; cdr3_nt: TGTGCCAGTAGTAGTACGGGACAGGGGTTCACAGATACGCAGTATTTT; cdr3_aa: CASSSTGQGFTDTQYF
d_call: TRBD1; j_call: TRBJ1-2; clone_size: .; v_call: TRBV7-2; cdr3_nt: TGTGCCAGCAGCTTAGAGACAGGGGGCTATGGCTACACCTTC; cdr3_aa: CASSLETGGYGYTF
d_call: TRBD2; j_call: TRBJ2-3; clone_size: .; v_call: TRBV28; cdr3_nt: TGTGCCAGCAGTCCCCGAGCGGGAGGGCGCACAGATACGCAGTATTTT; cdr3_aa: CASSPRAGGRTDTQYF
d_call: .; j_call: TRBJ2-7; clone_size: .; v_call: TRBV7-9; cdr3_nt: TGTGCCAGCAGCACTCAGACCGGGAGCAGTTACGAGCAGTACTTC; cdr3_aa: CASSTQTGSSYEQYF
d_call: TRBD2; j_call: TRBJ2-3; clone_size: .; v_call: TRBV6-5; cdr3_nt: TGTGCCAGCAGTACAAGCGGGGGGTTAGGAGATACGCAGTATTTT; cdr3_aa: CASSTSGGLGDTQYF
d_call: .; j_call: TRBJ1-1; clone_size: .; v_call: TRBV2; cdr3_nt: TGTGCCAGCAGACTTTCCACTGAAGCTTTCTTT; cdr3_aa: CASRLSTEAFF
d_call: TRBD1; j_call: TRBJ2-7; clone_size: .; v_call: TRBV27; cdr3_nt: TGTGCCAGCAGTCCCGACAGGGGGCGAGGCGAGCAGTACTTC; cdr3_aa: CASSPDRGRGEQYF
d_call: .; j_call: TRBJ2-2; clone_size: .; v_call: TRBV27; cdr3_nt: TGTGCCAGCAGTTTCGAGGCCGGGGAGCTGTTTTTT; cdr3_aa: CASSFEAGELFF
d_call: TRBD1; j_call: TRBJ1-3; clone_size: .; v_call: TRBV27; cdr3_nt: TGTGCCAGCAGTTTAGGGGTCCCAGGGGGAGGAAACACCATATATTTT; cdr3_aa: CASSLGVPGGGNTIYF